These 15 T cell receptor beta chains came from one sample sequenced in a study of human CD8 memory T cell subsets. TCR beta libraries were made by UMI-labeled 5' RACE. TCRdb re-called the 5' RACE reads and shows each CDR3 protein once, DNA omitted. This sample's clone table lists 3,000 to 4,000 distinct CDR3 sequences. Sequences were obtained from CD8+ effector memory T cells (TEM) sorted from PBMCs. Stated subset: effector memory CD8 T cells, CCR7- CD45RO+ CD95+. The receptors originated from a human donor in good health.

The V and J genes are TRBV25-1 and TRBJ1-1. The germline CDR1 and CDR2 sequences are MGHDK and SYGVNS. There are 11 residues in the CDR3. The CDR3 protein is CATKVLTEAFF.

The V and J genes are TRBV23-1 and TRBJ2-7; no DNA is available, so the TRBD1 call from TCRdb remains unchecked. TRBV23-1 is an ORF; its function is uncertain. The CDR3 loop spans 13 amino acids. The chain's CDR3 is CASSLRGDGEQYF.

The rearrangement uses TRBV20-1 and TRBJ1-1; absent DNA, TCRdb's TRBD1 call cannot be checked. Germline V gene lookup returns CDR1 DFQATT and CDR2 SNEGSKA (reference sequence). The CDR3 is made up of 16 amino acids. The CDR3 spells CSATRRDRVVRTEAFF.

The chain links TRBV10-2 to TRBJ2-1; there is no DNA to check the TCRdb D call of TRBD2. The CDR3 covers 14 residues. Germline-derived CDR1 and CDR2 are WSHSY and SAAADI. The CDR3 is CASMGTTGSNEQFF.

Measured by frequency, this clonotype is large. The V and J genes are TRBV2 and TRBJ2-3. This CDR3 has 14 amino acids. Germline values: CDR1 SNHLY, CDR2 FYNNEI. The CDR3 spells CASSESIGTDTQYF.

This clonotype is deemed medium-sized by its frequency. The chain links TRBV9 to TRBJ2-1; TCRdb reports TRBD1, a call that lacks DNA to check it against. This CDR3 has 12 residues. Per germline, CDR1 SGDLS and CDR2 YYNGEE. The CDR3 sequence: CASSPLGNEQFF. Drawing the rest from reference TRBV9 and TRBJ2-1, the complete variable domain is DSGVTQTPKHLITATGQRVTLRCSPRSGDLSVYWYQQSLDQGLQFLIQYYNGEERAKGNILERFSAQQFPDLHSELNLSSLELGDSALYFCASSPLGNEQFFGPGTRLTVL.

This clonotype is called medium-sized (0.01 to 0.1%) based on its frequency. V usage is TRBV7-8 and J usage is TRBJ2-7; TCRdb names TRBD1, which stays unverified in the absence of DNA. This CDR3 region has 15 residues. CDR1 and CDR2 (germline): SGHVS, FQNEAQ. The CDR3 here is CASSPLQGGQSEQYF.

The J gene is TRBJ1-1, the V gene TRBV28. The CDR3 is made up of 12 amino acids. CDR1 MDHEN and CDR2 SYDVKM come from the germline V gene. The CDR3 sequence is CASSLAAAEAFF.

The chain uses TRBV5-4 and TRBJ2-7; TCRdb selects TRBD2, and the lack of DNA leaves this call unchecked. Germline loops: CDR1 SGHNT, CDR2 YYREEE (reference sequence). This CDR3 contains 16 residues. The CDR3 spells CASSGGLAGASYEQYF.

The chain carries TRBV5-1 and TRBJ1-1. Germline CDR1 SGHRS, CDR2 YFSETQ. CDR3 size: 12 residues. The CDR3 reads CASSLANTEAFF.

The chain recombines TRBV3-1 with TRBJ2-7. This CDR3 contains 15 residues. Per germline, CDR1 LGHDT and CDR2 YNNKEL (reference sequence). This CDR3 reads CASSQDLVVSYEQYF.

The chain links TRBV27 to TRBJ2-7; TCRdb gives TRBD1 as the D gene, but with no DNA this cannot be confirmed. The CDR3 has 14 residues. Germline CDR1 is MNHEY and CDR2 is SMNVEV (reference sequence). This CDR3 is CASSAGTGFYEQYF.

V and J are TRBV9 and TRBJ1-1; TCRdb picks TRBD1, but there is no DNA to check that call. The germline V gene encodes CDR1 SGDLS and CDR2 YYNGEE. This CDR3 region has 16 residues. Here the CDR3 reads CASSPLGPGMNTEAFF.

The chain is built from TRBV7-8 and TRBJ2-7; TCRdb lists TRBD2, though no DNA is available to test this call. The CDR3 runs 16 residues. Germline V gene lookup returns CDR1 SGHVS and CDR2 FQNEAQ. CDR3: CASSLGSSGSSYEQYF.

V gene TRBV5-1 combines with J gene TRBJ2-7. Germline CDR1 SGHRS, CDR2 YFSETQ. This CDR3 comprises 15 residues. CDR3 in amino acids: CASSLSMDPAYEQYF.